A selection of T cell receptor beta chains follows, all from one sample in a study of monozygotic twins with inflammatory bowel disease. TCRdb reanalyzed the 5' RACE reads, giving one entry per CDR3 protein sequence and no DNA. Listed are 200,000 to 250,000 distinct CDR3 sequences; more than 7.5% falls within the top ten. The sample comprised blood. Receptors originate from a human donor with ulcerative colitis or Crohn's disease, or a healthy co-twin of an affected twin (not recorded which). Both conserved end residues are part of each CDR3.

TRBV6-5	TRBJ2-5	12	CASRASAETQYF
TRBV7-2	TRBJ2-5	15	CASSFSGQVQETQYF
TRBV5-1	TRBJ2-1	18	CASSPGLAGAQPSNEQFF
TRBV7-9	TRBJ2-1	15	CASSLKAQSYNEQFF
TRBV12-3/TRBV12-4	TRBJ1-1	13	CASSWDRGREAFF
TRBV7-2	TRBJ1-2	13	CASSLRHSYGYTF
TRBV12-5	TRBJ1-1	11	CASGLFTEAFF
TRBV12-3/TRBV12-4	TRBJ2-7	15	CASSRGTANYYEQYF
TRBV5-8	TRBJ1-6	15	CASSFLGGGNSPLHF
TRBV20-1	TRBJ1-4	17	CSARDWDSFSTNEKLFF
TRBV10-3	TRBJ2-2	14	CATRQGTNTGELFF
TRBV6-1	TRBJ1-1	11	CASTLRAKAFF
TRBV29-1	TRBJ1-1	14	CSAYGQGFNTEAFF
TRBV7-2	TRBJ2-3	14	CASSFRLAMDTQYF
TRBV7-2	TRBJ2-2	16	CASTRTSGGNTGELFF
TRBV9	TRBJ2-3	17	CASSVAGAGPLTDTQYF
TRBV7-9	TRBJ2-4	14	CASSLEDGKNIQYF
TRBV10-3	TRBJ2-1	15	CAIAEGLASNNEQFF
TRBV7-9	TRBJ2-1	16	CASSPGGGQHYNEQFF
TRBV6-1	TRBJ2-1	15	CASSALGGNYNEQFF
TRBV5-6	TRBJ2-7	14	CASSARQGVNEQYF
TRBV20-1	TRBJ1-4	15	CSARASRQSWEKLFF
TRBV5-1	TRBJ1-5	16	CASSLGTGGEAGPQHF
TRBV29-1	TRBJ2-5	11	CSVIAEETQYF
TRBV29-1	TRBJ1-1	13	CSAYPGGGTEAFF
TRBV29-1	TRBJ1-1	12	CSVERQGFEDFF
TRBV7-9	TRBJ1-1	12	CASSPWDSEAFF
TRBV18	TRBJ2-7	15	CASSPRGADAYEQYF
TRBV12-3/TRBV12-4	TRBJ2-7	14	CASSFNLYQYEQYF
TRBV29-1	TRBJ2-3	13	CSVTGQGTDTQYF
TRBV4-1	TRBJ1-2	18	CASSQTPRGPTPNYGYTF
TRBV18	TRBJ1-1	12	CASSPASTEAFF
TRBV7-3	TRBJ2-2	16	CASGRLGGSNTGELFF
TRBV7-3	TRBJ2-3	16	CASSLEAGGPTDTQYF
TRBV5-6	TRBJ1-4	14	CASSYAGTGEKLFF
TRBV7-6	TRBJ2-2	17	CASSSLWGGQGTGELFF
TRBV20-1	TRBJ1-5	13	CSARGQFNQPQHF
TRBV2	TRBJ2-7	13	CASSPQGSYEQYF
TRBV5-1	TRBJ2-7	14	CASSIGQGAYEQYF
TRBV10-3	TRBJ2-1	15	CAISESGGSGNEQFF